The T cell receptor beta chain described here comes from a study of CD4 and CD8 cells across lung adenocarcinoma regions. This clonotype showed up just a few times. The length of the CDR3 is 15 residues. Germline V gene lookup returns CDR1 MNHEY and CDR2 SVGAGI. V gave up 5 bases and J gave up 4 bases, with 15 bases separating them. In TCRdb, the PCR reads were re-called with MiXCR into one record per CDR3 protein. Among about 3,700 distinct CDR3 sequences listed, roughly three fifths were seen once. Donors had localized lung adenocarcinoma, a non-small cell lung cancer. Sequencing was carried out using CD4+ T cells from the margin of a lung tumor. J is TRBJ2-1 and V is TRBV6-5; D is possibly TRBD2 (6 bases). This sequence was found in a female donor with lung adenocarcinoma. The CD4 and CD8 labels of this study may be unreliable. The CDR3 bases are TGTGCCAGCAGTCCAACTAGCATGTCGTACAATGAGCAGTTCTTC. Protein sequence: CASSPTSMSYNEQFF.